This T cell receptor beta chain was profiled in a study of blood T cell repertoires in COVID-19. About the study: COVID-19 samples collected from the United States, Italy and Spain covered acute and convalescent phases. Sample material is recorded as cDNA or gDNA derived from T cells, B-cell-depleted T cells, or PBMCs.

Authors' data handling: For nucleated cells, counts were estimated from reference gene primer amplification. Libraries were prepared by immunoSEQ multiplex PCR; TCRdb keeps only in-frame clonotypes and omits some of them. The V and J calls and clone size come from that table; D and trimming were worked out from the DNA. The sample comprises roughly 260,000 clones, around nine tenths of which are singletons, and around 2.4% rests with the top ten. The sequence derives from a woman aged 18-29 years who had recovered from COVID-19. Sequencing was performed on PBMCs or T cells enriched from blood (not recorded which).

The CDR3 sequence is CASRGAGVNEQFF. The CDR3 DNA reads TGTGCCAGTAGGGGAGCGGGAGTCAATGAGCAGTTCTTC. V and J are TRBV19 and TRBJ2-1; TRBD2 matches 8 bases. The V gene end was trimmed by 6 bases and the J gene end by 6 bases; junction bases not matched to a gene: 4. The CDR3 has 13 amino acids. Germline V lookup: CDR1 LNHDA, CDR2 SQIVND (reference sequence).